Listed here is a single T cell receptor beta chain. This record comes from a study of blood T cells in healthy people across ages. The individuals who served as donors were healthy Caucasians living in Russia, aged roughly 6 to 95. From germline, CDR1 is MNHEY and CDR2 SMNVEV (reference sequence). V was pared by 8 bases and J by 3 bases, with 13 bases between. The CDR3 extends over 13 amino acids. The use of a sample-barcoded 5' primer and a J-beta primer mix characterized a second PCR of about 7 to 12 cycles. Every sample gave at least 2.5 million paired-end reads containing CDR3. TCRdb passed the 5' RACE reads through MiXCR, listing each CDR3 protein once. The sample lists around 1,600,000 distinct CDR3 sequences; 35% to 45% were seen once.

This clonotype was sampled from a woman younger than 35 in good health. The rearrangement joins TRBV27 to TRBJ1-2; D is perhaps TRBD1 (5 bases). Sequencing input: blood. The CDR3 nucleotides read TGTGCCAGCGGACGACAGCGCCACTATGGCTACACCTTC. It specifies CASGRQRHYGYTF.